Below, 9 T cell receptor beta chains from the same sample are listed, as sequenced in a study of technical replicates of blood from four donors. Assay: immunoSEQ multiplex PCR; the TCRdb copy retains only in-frame clones and omits some. The sample has about 93,000 clones; around 96% are singletons. Specimen: T cells isolated from PBMCs. The receptors originated from a human donor in good health.

This chain uses TRBV6-6 with TRBJ2-7; TRBD1 matches 9 bases. The CDR3 consists of 12 residues. The V gene's germline CDR1 is MNHNY and CDR2 SVGAGI (reference sequence). After removal of 4 bases from V and 12 bases from J, the junction contained 7 bases not matched to a gene. CDR3 sequence (DNA): TGTGCCAGCAGTTCCCCCGACAGGGGGTCGTACTTC. Amino acid sequence: CASSSPDRGSYF.

The CDR3 is CAISESGPGNNQPQHF. In DNA, the CDR3 is TGTGCCATCAGTGAGTCGGGGCCAGGGAACAATCAGCCCCAGCATTTT. The J gene is TRBJ1-5, the V gene TRBV10-3; D may be TRBD1 (5 bases). Germline V CDR1 and CDR2: ENHRY, SYGVKD. The CDR3 runs to 16 residues. V lost 0 bases, J lost 3 bases, and 12 bases lay in between.

The chain combines TRBV5-1 with TRBJ2-7; 7 bases fit TRBD2. Germline loops: CDR1 SGHRS, CDR2 YFSETQ. CDR3 length: 15 residues. The V and J ends lost 4 bases and 0 bases, in that order; junction bases with no gene match: 7. For the CDR3, the DNA is TGCGCCAGCAGCGGGGGGGACGGACCCTCCTACGAGCAGTACTTC. Protein sequence: CASSGGDGPSYEQYF.

The chain recombines TRBV30 with TRBJ2-5; TRBD2 is a possible D gene (6 bases). Trimming removed 0 bases at V and 7 bases at J, with 18 bases between. Germline V gives CDR1 GTSNPN, CDR2 SVGIG (reference sequence). The length of the CDR3 is 15 residues. CDR3 sequence: CAWSVGDSMGGTQYF. CDR3 DNA sequence: TGTGCCTGGAGTGTAGGGGACTCCATGGGAGGGACCCAGTACTTC.

This chain connects TRBV6-5 to TRBJ2-7, with 9 bases lining up with TRBD2. The CDR3 has 15 residues. Germline CDR1 reads MNHEY; CDR2 reads SVGAGI. V was clipped by 4 bases and J by 6 bases; unmatched bases: 10. CDR3 amino acids: CASSLAGDTPCEQYF. The CDR3 region has the DNA TGTGCCAGCAGTTTAGCGGGAGATACGCCTTGCGAGCAGTACTTC.

The rearrangement joins TRBV29-1 to TRBJ2-4; 7 nucleotides match TRBD2. The germline V gene encodes CDR1 SQVTM and CDR2 ANQGSEA. The CDR3 has 12 residues. The junction had 4 bases not matched to a gene; V was cut back by 6 bases and J by 5 bases. DNA of the CDR3: TGCAGCGTCGAGCGGGACCAAAACATTCAGTACTTC. Translating it yields CSVERDQNIQYF.

This sequence joins TRBV11-2 and TRBJ1-4; the D is unclear. The V gene lost 6 bases and the J gene lost 8 bases, with 13 bases spanning the gap. This CDR3 is built from 13 residues. Germline V CDR1 and CDR2: SGHAT, FQNNGV. This chain's CDR3 is CASSPVGGEKLFF. CDR3 nucleotides: TGTGCCAGCAGTCCAGTGGGAGGCGAAAAACTGTTTTTT.

CDR3: CASHQEPNYGYTF. The CDR3 DNA reads TGTGCCAGCCATCAAGAGCCTAACTATGGCTACACCTTC. The V gene is TRBV6-5, the J gene TRBJ1-2; D remains unclear. Germline CDR1 reads MNHEY; CDR2 reads SVGAGI. This CDR3 has 13 residues. Between the trimmed V and J ends, which lost 8 bases and 0 bases, there was a span of 10 bases.

The chain couples TRBV10-2 to TRBJ1-2; 7 bases align to TRBD1. Per the germline V gene, CDR1 is WSHSY and CDR2 is SAAADI. CDR3 size: 15 residues. With V trimmed by 2 bases and J by 7 bases, 10 bases remained unmatched. CDR3 residues: CASSEPRTGIFGYTF. The CDR3 DNA sequence: TGCGCCAGCAGTGAGCCTAGGACAGGAATATTTGGCTACACCTTC.